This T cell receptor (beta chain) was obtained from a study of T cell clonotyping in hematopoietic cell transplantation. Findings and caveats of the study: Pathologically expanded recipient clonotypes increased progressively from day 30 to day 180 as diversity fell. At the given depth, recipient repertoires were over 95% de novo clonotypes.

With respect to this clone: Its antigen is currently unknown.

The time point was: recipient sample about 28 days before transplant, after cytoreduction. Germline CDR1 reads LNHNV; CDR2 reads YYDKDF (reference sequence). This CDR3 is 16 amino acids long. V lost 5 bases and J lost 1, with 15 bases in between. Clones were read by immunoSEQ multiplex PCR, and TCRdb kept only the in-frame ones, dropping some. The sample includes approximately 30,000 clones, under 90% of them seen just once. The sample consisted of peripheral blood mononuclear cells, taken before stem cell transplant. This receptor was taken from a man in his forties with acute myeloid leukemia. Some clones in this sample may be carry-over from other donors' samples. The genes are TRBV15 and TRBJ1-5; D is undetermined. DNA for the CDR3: TGTGCCACCAGCCATGAAGGGAGGCTCAGCAATCAGCCCCAGCATTTT. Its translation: CATSHEGRLSNQPQHF.